Here is one T cell receptor (beta chain) with its context. The data belong to a study of T cell changes during pregnancy in multiple sclerosis. TCRdb's table, derived via immunoSEQ multiplex PCR, lists solely in-frame clones and lacks some. Among more than 65,000 clones listed, nearly 95% were seen once. Deletions cut 5 bases from V and 2 bases from J, with 9 bases between. The V gene's germline CDR1 is GTSNPN and CDR2 SVGIG (reference sequence). There are 12 residues in the CDR3. This chain uses TRBV30 with TRBJ1-1, with no clear D. This receptor was obtained from a female donor with multiple sclerosis, enrolled in a pregnancy study. The sample here was peripheral blood, taken in the second trimester of pregnancy. The CDR3 loop is CAWGRANTEAFF. CDR3 nucleotide sequence: TGTGCCTGGGGGAGGGCCAACACTGAAGCTTTCTTT.